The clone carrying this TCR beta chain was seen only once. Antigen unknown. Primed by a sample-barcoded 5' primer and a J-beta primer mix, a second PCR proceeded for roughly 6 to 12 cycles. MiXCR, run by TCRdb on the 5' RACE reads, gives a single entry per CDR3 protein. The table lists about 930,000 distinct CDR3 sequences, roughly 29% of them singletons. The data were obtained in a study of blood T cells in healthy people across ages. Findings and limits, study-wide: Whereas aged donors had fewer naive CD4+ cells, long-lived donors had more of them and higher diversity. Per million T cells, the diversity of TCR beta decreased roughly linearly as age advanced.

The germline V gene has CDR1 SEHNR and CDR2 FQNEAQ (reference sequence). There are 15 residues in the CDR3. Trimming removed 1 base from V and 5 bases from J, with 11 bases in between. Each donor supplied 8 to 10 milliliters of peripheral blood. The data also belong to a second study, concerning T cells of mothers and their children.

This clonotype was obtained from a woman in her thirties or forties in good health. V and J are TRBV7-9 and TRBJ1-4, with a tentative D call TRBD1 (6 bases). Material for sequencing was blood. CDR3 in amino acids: CASSLGSRGNEKLFF. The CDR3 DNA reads TGTGCCAGCAGCTTAGGGTCGAGGGGGAATGAAAAACTGTTTTTT. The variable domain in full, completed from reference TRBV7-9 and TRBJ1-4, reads DTGVSQNPRHKITKRGQNVTFRCDPISEHNRLYWYRQTLGQGPEFLTYFQNEAQLEKSRLLSDRFSAERPKGSFSTLEIQRTEQGDSAMYLCASSLGSRGNEKLFFGSGTQLSVL.